This TCR beta chain was obtained from a study of blood T cell repertoires in COVID-19. Study context: Both acute and convalescent COVID-19 samples were obtained from the United States, Italy and Spain.

Participants had their cohort set by participant-reported clinical history. Generated by immunoSEQ multiplex PCR, the TCRdb table keeps only in-frame clones and is missing some. The profile shows 350,000 or so clones, roughly 90% of them singletons. The sample comprised PBMCs or T cells enriched from blood (not recorded which). The receptor was derived from a woman in her twenties or thirties who had been exposed to COVID-19.

The CDR3: CATSRVEGGVSVEQFF. The CDR3, as DNA: TGTGCCACCAGCAGAGTGGAGGGTGGGGTTTCGGTTGAGCAGTTCTTC. The chain recombines TRBV15 with TRBJ2-1, with D perhaps TRBD2 (6 bases). Germline V CDR1 and CDR2: LNHNV, YYDKDF (reference sequence). The CDR3 contains 16 residues. Between the trimmed V and J ends, which lost 1 base and 9 bases, there was a span of 19 bases.